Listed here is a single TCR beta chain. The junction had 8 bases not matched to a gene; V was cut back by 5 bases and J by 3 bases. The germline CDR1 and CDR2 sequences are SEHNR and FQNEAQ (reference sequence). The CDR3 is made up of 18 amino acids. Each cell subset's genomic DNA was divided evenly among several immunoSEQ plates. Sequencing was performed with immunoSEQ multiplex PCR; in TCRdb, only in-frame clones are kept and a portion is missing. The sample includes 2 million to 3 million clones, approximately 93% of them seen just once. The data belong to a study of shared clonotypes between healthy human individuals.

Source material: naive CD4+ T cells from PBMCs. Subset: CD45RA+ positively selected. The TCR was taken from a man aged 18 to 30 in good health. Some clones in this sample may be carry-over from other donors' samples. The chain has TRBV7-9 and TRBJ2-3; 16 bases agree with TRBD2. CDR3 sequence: CASSPAPGLAGGTDTQYF. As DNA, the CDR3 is TGTGCCAGCAGCCCCGCTCCGGGACTAGCGGGAGGGACAGATACGCAGTATTTT.